The rows below give T cell receptor beta chains drawn from one sample of a study of CD4 T cells in relation to SARS-CoV-2 and coronaviruses. Data came from immunoSEQ multiplex PCR; TCRdb stores just in-frame clones and leaves some out. The top ten hold less than 3.5% of the sample, which has 35,000 or so clones, around four fifths seen once. Which antigens these TCRs recognize remains unknown. Input material: memory CD4+ T cells from PBMCs, cultured in vitro. These receptors were obtained from an adult with COVID-19. The CDR3 runs from the conserved cysteine through the conserved F or W. The D gene is left open where the match is weak. Clone size is stated in some rows and not others, as once, few, many or a class when expanded.

J gene: TRBJ1-1
V gene: TRBV7-8
D gene: .
CDR3 length: 16
clone size: .
CDR3 DNA: TGTGCCAGCAGCCAAAGGGCGGGGGGCCGGGGGACTGAAGCTTTCTTT
CDR3 protein: CASSQRAGGRGTEAFF

J gene: TRBJ1-1
V gene: TRBV28
D gene: .
CDR3 length: 13
clone size: few
CDR3 DNA: TGTGCCAGCATTATCGCCGCAGGCACTGAAGCTTTCTTT
CDR3 protein: CASIIAAGTEAFF

J gene: TRBJ2-2
V gene: TRBV15
D gene: TRBD1
CDR3 length: 13
clone size: .
CDR3 DNA: TGTGCCACCAGCAGGGGACAGGGGAGGGAGCTGTTTTTT
CDR3 protein: CATSRGQGRELFF

J gene: TRBJ2-7
V gene: TRBV7-2
D gene: .
CDR3 length: 13
clone size: .
CDR3 DNA: TGTGCCAGCAGTCAACTCCAAGGGACAGAGCAGTACTTC
CDR3 protein: CASSQLQGTEQYF

J gene: TRBJ2-1
V gene: TRBV27
D gene: TRBD1
CDR3 length: 15
clone size: .
CDR3 DNA: TGTGCCAGCATTACGAGGGACAGGGGAGTTCCTGAGCAGTTCTTC
CDR3 protein: CASITRDRGVPEQFF

J gene: TRBJ1-4
V gene: TRBV4-3
D gene: .
CDR3 length: 16
clone size: .
CDR3 DNA: TGCGCCAGCAGCCATGGAAGGACAGTTCATTATGAAAAACTGTTTTTT
CDR3 protein: CASSHGRTVHYEKLFF

J gene: TRBJ1-6
V gene: TRBV20-1
D gene: TRBD1
CDR3 length: 17
clone size: once
CDR3 DNA: TGCAGTGCTAATGATCAGGGGGCGTCGGCGACTAATTCACCCCTCCACTTT
CDR3 protein: CSANDQGASATNSPLHF

J gene: TRBJ2-3
V gene: TRBV20-1
D gene: TRBD1
CDR3 length: 10
clone size: few
CDR3 DNA: TGCAGTGCTTCGGACAGGGCGCAGTATTTT
CDR3 protein: CSASDRAQYF

J gene: TRBJ2-5
V gene: TRBV5-1
D gene: .
CDR3 length: 15
clone size: few
CDR3 DNA: TGCGCCAGCAGCTTGGAGGGCCTTCGACAAGAGACCCAGTACTTC
CDR3 protein: CASSLEGLRQETQYF

J gene: TRBJ1-2
V gene: TRBV5-4
D gene: TRBD1
CDR3 length: 16
clone size: .
CDR3 DNA: TGTGCCAGCAGCTCACAATTTAAGACAGGGTTCTATGGCTACACCTTC
CDR3 protein: CASSSQFKTGFYGYTF

J gene: TRBJ1-4
V gene: TRBV2
D gene: .
CDR3 length: 12
clone size: few
CDR3 DNA: TGTGCCAGCAGGGAGTCCGGTTGGCAACTGTTTTTT
CDR3 protein: CASRESGWQLFF

J gene: TRBJ1-2
V gene: TRBV18
D gene: .
CDR3 length: 14
clone size: .
CDR3 DNA: TGTGCCAGCTCACCACCGGTCGGGGAATATGGCTACACCTTC
CDR3 protein: CASSPPVGEYGYTF

J gene: TRBJ2-1
V gene: TRBV4-1
D gene: TRBD2
CDR3 length: 18
clone size: .
CDR3 DNA: TGCGCCAGCAGCCTCCTCTCCCCTGGGACTAGCGGAAACAATGAGCAGTTCTTC
CDR3 protein: CASSLLSPGTSGNNEQFF

J gene: TRBJ2-1
V gene: TRBV28
D gene: .
CDR3 length: 15
clone size: .
CDR3 DNA: TGTGCCAGCAGGATTAGGGGATTATTGGAGAATGAGCAGTTCTTC
CDR3 protein: CASRIRGLLENEQFF

J gene: TRBJ2-2
V gene: TRBV5-1
D gene: .
CDR3 length: 14
clone size: .
CDR3 DNA: TGCGCCAGCAGCTCGAGACAGGTCACCGGGGAGCTGTTTTTT
CDR3 protein: CASSSRQVTGELFF

J gene: TRBJ2-1
V gene: TRBV18
D gene: TRBD2
CDR3 length: 16
clone size: once
CDR3 DNA: TGTGCCAGCTCACCAGAGGCGGGAGTGACCTACAATGAGCAGTTCTTC
CDR3 protein: CASSPEAGVTYNEQFF

J gene: TRBJ2-2
V gene: TRBV20-1
D gene: TRBD1
CDR3 length: 15
clone size: .
CDR3 DNA: TGCAGTGCTAGTGGACAGGCCCGTGGCACCGGGGAGCTGTTTTTT
CDR3 protein: CSASGQARGTGELFF

J gene: TRBJ2-1
V gene: TRBV4-1
D gene: TRBD2
CDR3 length: 18
clone size: few
CDR3 DNA: TGCGCCAGCAGCTCTTCGACGAAATTAGCGGGGAGAGACAATGAGCAGTTCTTC
CDR3 protein: CASSSSTKLAGRDNEQFF

J gene: TRBJ2-7
V gene: TRBV28
D gene: TRBD2
CDR3 length: 14
clone size: .
CDR3 DNA: TGTGCCAGTCGTAGCGGGGCTGGGGTCTACGAGCAGTACTTC
CDR3 protein: CASRSGAGVYEQYF

J gene: TRBJ2-5
V gene: TRBV7-9
D gene: .
CDR3 length: 11
clone size: .
CDR3 DNA: TGTGCCAGCACCTCCCGGGAGACCCAGTACTTC
CDR3 protein: CASTSRETQYF

J gene: TRBJ2-5
V gene: TRBV18
D gene: TRBD2
CDR3 length: 14
clone size: .
CDR3 DNA: TGTGCCAGCTCCCGGACTAGCGGAAAAGAGACCCAGTACTTC
CDR3 protein: CASSRTSGKETQYF

J gene: TRBJ2-4
V gene: TRBV7-9
D gene: .
CDR3 length: 18
clone size: .
CDR3 DNA: TGTGCCAGCAGCTCCGGTTGGAGCGGACGACGATATAGAAACATTCAGTACTTC
CDR3 protein: CASSSGWSGRRYRNIQYF

J gene: TRBJ2-1
V gene: TRBV28
D gene: TRBD2
CDR3 length: 15
clone size: .
CDR3 DNA: TGTGCCAGCACCCAAGCGGGAGTCTATGGCAATGAGCAGTTCTTC
CDR3 protein: CASTQAGVYGNEQFF

J gene: TRBJ1-4
V gene: TRBV7-2
D gene: TRBD1
CDR3 length: 14
clone size: .
CDR3 DNA: TGTGCCAGCAGCTCACAGGGGGCGATTGAAAAACTGTTTTTT
CDR3 protein: CASSSQGAIEKLFF

J gene: TRBJ2-5
V gene: TRBV11-2
D gene: TRBD2
CDR3 length: 18
clone size: .
CDR3 DNA: TGTGCCAGCAGCTTAAAGTGGGAGGGAGAGAGTCCTATAGAGACCCAGTACTTC
CDR3 protein: CASSLKWEGESPIETQYF

J gene: TRBJ2-1
V gene: TRBV5-4
D gene: TRBD1
CDR3 length: 18
clone size: once
CDR3 DNA: TGTGCCAGCAGCTTGGGGGCCGGGACAGTAAACTTCTACAATGAGCAGTTCTTC
CDR3 protein: CASSLGAGTVNFYNEQFF

J gene: TRBJ2-2
V gene: TRBV7-9
D gene: .
CDR3 length: 17
clone size: .
CDR3 DNA: TGTGCCAGCAGCTTAGTGTTTCCGGGAGTGGATACCGGGGAGCTGTTTTTT
CDR3 protein: CASSLVFPGVDTGELFF

J gene: TRBJ2-6
V gene: TRBV7-3
D gene: .
CDR3 length: 13
clone size: .
CDR3 DNA: TGTGCCAGCAGCCCCTCCGGGGCCAACGTCCTGACTTTC
CDR3 protein: CASSPSGANVLTF

J gene: TRBJ2-7
V gene: TRBV7-9
D gene: TRBD1
CDR3 length: 16
clone size: .
CDR3 DNA: TGTGCCAGCAGCTTCCTCCCCGGGACAGGGGCCTACGAGCAGTACTTC
CDR3 protein: CASSFLPGTGAYEQYF

J gene: TRBJ2-2
V gene: TRBV25-1
D gene: .
CDR3 length: 13
clone size: .
CDR3 DNA: TGTGCCAGCAGTTATAGTCCCGCCGGGGAGCTGTTTTTT
CDR3 protein: CASSYSPAGELFF

J gene: TRBJ2-3
V gene: TRBV6-6
D gene: TRBD1
CDR3 length: 13
clone size: few
CDR3 DNA: TGTGCCAGCGGGGGACAGAACACAGATACGCAGTATTTT
CDR3 protein: CASGGQNTDTQYF

J gene: TRBJ2-7
V gene: TRBV7-2
D gene: TRBD2
CDR3 length: 16
clone size: .
CDR3 DNA: TGTGCCAGCAGCTTAGCCGGGACTAGTCCGGGGTACGAGCAGTACTTC
CDR3 protein: CASSLAGTSPGYEQYF

J gene: TRBJ2-5
V gene: TRBV10-3
D gene: TRBD2
CDR3 length: 13
clone size: .
CDR3 DNA: TGTGCCATCAGTGAGGCGGGGGGAGAGACCCAGTACTTC
CDR3 protein: CAISEAGGETQYF

J gene: TRBJ1-2
V gene: TRBV27
D gene: TRBD1
CDR3 length: 16
clone size: .
CDR3 DNA: TGTGCCAGCAGTTCGAACCTAAACGGACAGGTTGGGGGCTACACCTTC
CDR3 protein: CASSSNLNGQVGGYTF

J gene: TRBJ2-1
V gene: TRBV2
D gene: TRBD2
CDR3 length: 16
clone size: few
CDR3 DNA: TGTGCCAGCAGTGATTCCGGCGGGAGTAGAGACAATGAGCAGTTCTTC
CDR3 protein: CASSDSGGSRDNEQFF

J gene: TRBJ1-2
V gene: TRBV20-1
D gene: .
CDR3 length: 15
clone size: .
CDR3 DNA: TGCAGTGCTAGTATATCGTCAGGAGCTAACTATGGCTACACCTTC
CDR3 protein: CSASISSGANYGYTF

J gene: TRBJ2-1
V gene: TRBV25-1
D gene: .
CDR3 length: 16
clone size: .
CDR3 DNA: TGTGCCAGCAGTGATCTTACCTCCAGCTCCTACAATGAGCAGTTCTTC
CDR3 protein: CASSDLTSSSYNEQFF

J gene: TRBJ2-4
V gene: TRBV18
D gene: TRBD2
CDR3 length: 15
clone size: .
CDR3 DNA: TGTGCCAGCTCAAAGACTAGCGGGGCCAAAAACATTCAGTACTTC
CDR3 protein: CASSKTSGAKNIQYF

J gene: TRBJ2-4
V gene: TRBV28
D gene: .
CDR3 length: 15
clone size: .
CDR3 DNA: TGTGCCAGCAGTTTGAACGGACTAGCCAAAAACATTCAGTACTTC
CDR3 protein: CASSLNGLAKNIQYF

J gene: TRBJ2-3
V gene: TRBV18
D gene: .
CDR3 length: 13
clone size: .
CDR3 DNA: TGTGCCAGCTCACCATCTAGCACAGATACGCAGTATTTT
CDR3 protein: CASSPSSTDTQYF

J gene: TRBJ2-1
V gene: TRBV6-1
D gene: TRBD1
CDR3 length: 17
clone size: .
CDR3 DNA: TGTGCCAGCAGTGAAGAGGGGGGACAGGGATACTACAATGAGCAGTTCTTC
CDR3 protein: CASSEEGGQGYYNEQFF

J gene: TRBJ2-3
V gene: TRBV11-3
D gene: .
CDR3 length: 15
clone size: .
CDR3 DNA: TGTGCCAGCAGCCTAGGGACTGCCAGGCAAGATACGCAGTATTTT
CDR3 protein: CASSLGTARQDTQYF

J gene: TRBJ2-2
V gene: TRBV6-5
D gene: .
CDR3 length: 14
clone size: .
CDR3 DNA: TGTGCCAGCCACAGGTCGGGGGTTACCGGGGAGCTGTTTTTT
CDR3 protein: CASHRSGVTGELFF

J gene: TRBJ2-5
V gene: TRBV3-1/TRBV3-2
D gene: TRBD1
CDR3 length: 14
clone size: .
CDR3 DNA: TGTGCCAGCAGCACCCGCCAGGGGGCAGAGACCCAGTACTTC
CDR3 protein: CASSTRQGAETQYF